Each of the 10 T cell receptor beta chains below was sequenced from the same sample in a study of beta chain features in type 1 diabetes. Study-level results: There was a moderate but significant shortening of TCRB CDR3s in all four CD4+ subsets of Type 1 diabetes patients.

The antigens for these receptors are not known. What was sequenced were expressed TCRB transcripts, since all of the isolated RNA had been reverse transcribed. Clones were read by immunoSEQ multiplex PCR, and TCRdb kept only the in-frame ones, dropping some. The data hold about 190,000 clones, with approximately 7.8% observed a single time. Source material: central memory CD4+ T cells from blood. The receptors shown here come from a woman in her forties with type 1 diabetes.

The CDR3 here is CSADSGGLQFF. The CDR3 region has the DNA TGCAGTGCTGATTCAGGGGGCCTGCAGTTCTTC. The genes are TRBV20-1 and TRBJ2-1, with TRBD1 identical over 8 bases. The CDR3 is 11 amino acids. Germline V gene data show CDR1 as DFQATT and CDR2 as SNEGSKA (reference sequence). After removal of 5 bases from V and 12 bases from J, the junction contained 6 bases not matched to a gene.

This chain links TRBV2 with TRBJ1-2; D is unresolved. Germline CDR1 SNHLY, CDR2 FYNNEI. This CDR3 spans 11 amino acids. Trimming left V 7 bases short and J 2 bases short, with 5 bases between. CDR3 DNA: TGTGCCAGCACGGAGAACTATGGCTACACCTTC. It codes for CASTENYGYTF.

This clone has at least ten counts. The chain is built from TRBV6-7 and TRBJ2-6; the D gene is possibly TRBD1 (7 bases). TRBV6-7 is recorded as an ORF, its role being uncertain. V gave up 7 bases and J gave up 1 base, with 17 bases separating them. The CDR3 loop spans 17 amino acids. Written as DNA, the CDR3 is TGTGCCAGCACCTTTCCAGGGGGGTGTTCTGGGGCCAACGTCCTGACTTTC. Its translation is CASTFPGGCSGANVLTF.

This clone was seen a handful of times. V gene TRBV29-1 combines with J gene TRBJ2-3; D call uncertain. This CDR3 has 12 amino acids. Trimming removed 3 bases from V and 2 bases from J, with 6 bases in between. The V gene's germline CDR1 is SQVTM and CDR2 ANQGSEA. DNA for the CDR3: TGCAGCGTTGATCTAAACACAGATACGCAGTATTTT. Its translation is CSVDLNTDTQYF.

In the case of this clone: Other DNA sequences from this sample encode an identical CDR3 as well. This rearrangement joins TRBV6-6 to TRBJ1-1; D is perhaps TRBD1 (5 bases). The V and J ends lost 5 bases and 3 bases respectively, with 10 bases between them. The CDR3 extends over 13 amino acids. The V gene's germline CDR1 is MNHNY and CDR2 SVGAGI (reference sequence). The CDR3 DNA reads as TGTGCCAGCAGTCATCAGGGTTACACTGAAGCTTTCTTT. Protein sequence: CASSHQGYTEAFF.

This clone has more than one count but fewer than ten. V and J are TRBV2 and TRBJ2-7, with 10 bases aligning to TRBD1. The CDR3 runs 13 residues. V was pared by 6 bases and J by 6 bases, with 5 bases of the junction left unmatched. The germline V gene has CDR1 SNHLY and CDR2 FYNNEI. This chain's CDR3 is CASRPGQGREQYF. For the CDR3, the DNA is TGTGCCAGCAGGCCGGGACAGGGGCGCGAGCAGTACTTC.

This chain joins TRBV5-1 and TRBJ2-5, with a tentative D call TRBD1 (6 bases). Germline lookup yields CDR1 SGHRS and CDR2 YFSETQ. The CDR3 is 14 residues long. V was cut by 0 bases and J by 6 bases, with 12 bases left in between. Written as DNA, the CDR3 is TGCGCCAGCAGCTTGGACAGGGCAGCGCAGACCCAGTACTTC. Its protein is CASSLDRAAQTQYF.

This chain connects TRBV4-1 to TRBJ1-4; D not resolved. Trimming stripped 4 bases from V and 7 bases from J, with 16 bases between. CDR1 and CDR2 from the germline V gene are MGHRA and YSYEKL. This CDR3 is built from 15 residues. In nucleotides, the CDR3 is TGCGCCAGCAGCCCGCGAGCGGATGAGAGTGAAAAACTGTTTTTT. Translated: CASSPRADESEKLFF.

This clone was counted only a few times. The sample carries other DNA sequences with the same CDR3. V is TRBV28 and J is TRBJ2-7, with D hard to call. Trimming pared 6 bases from V and 4 bases from J, leaving 7 bases between. The CDR3 extends over 11 amino acids. The V gene's germline CDR1 is MDHEN and CDR2 SYDVKM. The CDR3 DNA reads as TGTGCCAGCAGGTTTAATTACGAGCAGTACTTC. It translates to CASRFNYEQYF.

The table lists this clone with a few counts. DNA for the CDR3: TGCGCCAGCAGCTTGAAAGCGGGGGGGCCGGGCACAGATACGCAGTATTTT. This sequence encodes CASSLKAGGPGTDTQYF. The J gene is TRBJ2-3, the V gene TRBV5-1, with 10 bases that match TRBD2. CDR3 length equals 17 residues. The junction had 6 bases not matched to a gene; V was cut back by 1 base and J by 1 base. Germline assignment: CDR1 SGHRS and CDR2 YFSETQ.